This TCR beta chain originates from a study of blood T cells in healthy people across ages. Points on this clonotype: The target antigen is unknown. The junction does not match germline at one end; this may be a read error.

This CDR3 region has 13 residues. Germline V gene sequence: CDR1 SGHNT, CDR2 YYREEE (reference sequence). PCR was performed a second time for about 7 to 11 cycles using a sample-barcoded 5' primer and a J-beta primer mix. Every molecule of cDNA carried a tag from a template-switch adaptor with 12 random nucleotides. In TCRdb, the 5' RACE reads were re-called with MiXCR into one record per CDR3 protein. The sample holds approximately 1.5 million distinct CDR3 sequences, approximately 42% seen once. Study-level results: A conclusive naive versus antigen-experienced comparison was prevented by the unsorted PBMCs.

Sequencing was carried out using blood. The source of this sequence is a woman aged 18-29 years in good health. The J gene is TRBJ1-5, the V gene TRBV5-4; 9 bases map to TRBD1. The CDR3 bases are TGCGCCAGCAGCGTGGGACAGGGTGAGCCCCAGCATTTT. It translates to CASSVGQGEPQHF.